This T cell receptor beta chain was obtained from a study of technical replicates of blood from a few donors. Generated by immunoSEQ multiplex PCR, the TCRdb table keeps only in-frame clones and is missing some. The sample has about 44,000 clones; 96% are singletons. CDR1 and CDR2 from the germline V gene are MGHRA and YSYEKL. The V and J ends lost 0 bases and 6 bases respectively, with 8 bases between them. The CDR3 has 14 amino acids. The source material was T cells isolated from PBMCs. The rearrangement links TRBV4-1 to TRBJ1-4; D remains ambiguous. This TCR was recovered from a human donor in good health. The CDR3 reads CASSQDEADEKLFF. The CDR3 DNA follows: TGCGCCAGCAGCCAAGATGAGGCGGATGAAAAACTGTTTTTT.